This T cell receptor (beta chain) was observed in a study of cytomegalovirus exposure and HLA in healthy donors. Study outcomes and limitations: In an earlier analysis, productive rearrangement rates for most beta V segments clustered near 90% or 30%.

As to this clone: Its target is not known.

It was with 60 Vbeta and 13 Jbeta primers that the PCR ran. Sequencing was performed with immunoSEQ multiplex PCR; in TCRdb, only in-frame clones are kept and a portion is missing. The sample holds around 200,000 clones. This receptor was identified in a girl aged 2-10 years in good health and CMV-seropositive. Sequenced input: PBMCs.

Here the CDR3 DNA reads TGTGCCAGCACCCCAAGCGGGACATCCTACGAGCAGTACTTC. It is translated as CASTPSGTSYEQYF. The chain links TRBV28 to TRBJ2-7, with D perhaps matching TRBD2 (7 bases). The CDR3 consists of 14 residues. The germline V and J ends were trimmed by 7 bases and 1 base, with 14 bases remaining between them. Per germline, CDR1 MDHEN and CDR2 SYDVKM.